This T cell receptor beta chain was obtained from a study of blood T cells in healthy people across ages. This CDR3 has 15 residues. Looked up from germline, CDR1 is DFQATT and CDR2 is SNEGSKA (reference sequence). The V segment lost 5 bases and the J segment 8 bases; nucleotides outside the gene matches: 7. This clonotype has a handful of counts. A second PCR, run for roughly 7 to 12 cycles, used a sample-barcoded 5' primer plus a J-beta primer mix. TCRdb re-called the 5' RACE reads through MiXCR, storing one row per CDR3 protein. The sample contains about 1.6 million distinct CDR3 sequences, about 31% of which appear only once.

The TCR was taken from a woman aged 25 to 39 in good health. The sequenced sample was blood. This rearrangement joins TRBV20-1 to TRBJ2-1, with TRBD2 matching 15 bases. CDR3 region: CSAFGTSGRFDEQFF. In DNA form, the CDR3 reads TGCAGTGCTTTCGGGACTAGCGGGAGGTTCGATGAGCAGTTCTTC.